The clone carrying this TCR beta chain turned up a few times. Antigen unknown. The CDR3 has 17 residues. From germline, CDR1 is SGHTA and CDR2 FQGTGA. With 5 bases clipped from V and 0 bases from J, the junction kept 10 bases outside the gene matches. It was healthy bone marrow donors who served as donors. The sample originates from a study of cytomegalovirus exposure and HLA in healthy donors. Study context: Unique TCR beta sequences numbering about 100 million came from 150 million to 200 million T cells in an earlier analysis.

With 60 Vbeta and 13 Jbeta primers, the PCR was carried out. Libraries were prepared by immunoSEQ multiplex PCR; TCRdb keeps only in-frame clonotypes and omits some of them. The sample has about 130,000 clones; around 78% are singletons. Study results and caveats: DRB1 had the most TCR associations and HLA-C the fewest, a later analysis found, with rates varying by HLA locus.

What was sequenced was PBMCs. V gene TRBV7-3 combines with J gene TRBJ1-1, with 9 bases aligning to TRBD1. The TCR sequence derives from a woman between 40 and 50 years old in good health and CMV-seronegative. The CDR3 region is CASSPTGQGSMNTEAFF. CDR3 bases: TGTGCCAGCAGCCCTACCGGACAGGGGTCCATGAACACTGAAGCTTTCTTT.